This passage covers 20 T cell receptor beta chains from one sample sequenced in a study of blood T cells in healthy people across ages (dated by TCRdb to 2015 to 2017). The method behind the library was 5' RACE. The sequencing machine was an Illumina HiSeq 2500. The second PCR ran for about 7 to 11 cycles and used a J-beta primer mix along with a sample-barcoded 5' primer. TCRdb reprocessed the public reads (quality trimming at Q25 with fastp, clone calling with MiXCR) and kept in-frame beta chains. Rows are combined by CDR3 protein, so each entry shows the most common genes and DNA. The sample table shows some 800,000 distinct CDR3 sequences, and 25% are seen once. The leading ten clones occupy 3% to 4% of the sample. This sample also belongs to another study, concerning T cells of mothers and their children.

The sequencing input was blood. These receptors were collected from a boy between 10 and 17 years old in good health.

This chain joins TRBV7-9 and TRBJ1-2, with TRBD1 identical over 9 bases. V was clipped by 2 bases and J by 6 bases; unmatched bases: 10. This CDR3 region has 16 residues. Looked up from germline, CDR1 is SEHNR and CDR2 is FQNEAQ (reference sequence). CDR3: CASSLTGTGPSDGYTF. The CDR3 DNA follows: TGTGCCAGCAGCTTAACCGGGACAGGGCCTAGTGATGGCTACACCTTC.

This clonotype showed up just a few times. This sequence joins TRBV7-2 and TRBJ1-3; D is unclear. The CDR3 runs 14 residues. Trimming cost V 0 bases and J 4 bases, with 7 bases left between them. CDR1 is SGHTA, CDR2 FQGNSA, per germline. CDR3: CASSLAGQGNTIYF. The DNA of the CDR3 is TGTGCCAGCAGCTTAGCTGGTCAGGGAAACACCATATATTTT.

The chain employs TRBV4-3 and TRBJ2-2; D may be TRBD1 or TRBD2 (5 bases each). The CDR3 runs to 14 residues. CDR1 and CDR2 (germline): LGHNA, YSLEER. V gave up 1 base and J gave up 6 bases, with 9 bases separating them. DNA for the CDR3: TGCGCCAGCAGCCAAGGGGACGTATCCGGGGAGCTGTTTTTT. The encoded protein is CASSQGDVSGELFF.

The V and J genes are TRBV7-9 and TRBJ1-4; maybe TRBD1 (5 bases). From germline, CDR1 is SEHNR and CDR2 FQNEAQ (reference sequence). The CDR3 runs to 17 residues. Trimming shortened V by 5 bases and J by 3 bases, and 19 bases separated the two germline ends. CDR3 in DNA: TGTGCCAGCAGCCCCGGGGACTCCAAGGGAGCTAATGAAAAACTGTTTTTT. Translation: CASSPGDSKGANEKLFF.

The chain couples TRBV7-2 to TRBJ1-2; D is uncertain. The length of the CDR3 is 15 residues. The V and J ends lost 1 base and 5 bases respectively, with 14 bases between them. The germline CDR1 and CDR2 sequences are SGHTA and FQGNSA. The CDR3 DNA sequence: TGTGCCAGCAGCTTAGTCCCGGAAGCAATTTATGGCTACACCTTC. It yields the protein CASSLVPEAIYGYTF.

This clonotype was seen more than once but under ten times. The DNA for the CDR3 is TGTGCCACCAGCGGAAAAGAGACCCAGTACTTC. It specifies CATSGKETQYF. The chain joins TRBV15 to TRBJ2-5, with D unclear. V was cut by 5 bases and J by 3 bases, with 4 bases left in between. Germline CDR1 and CDR2: LNHNV and YYDKDF (reference sequence). The CDR3 length is 11 residues. The full variable domain, its missing parts supplied by reference TRBV15 and TRBJ2-5, is DAMVIQNPRYQVTQFGKPVTLSCSQTLNHNVMYWYQQKSSQAPKLLFHYYDKDFNNEADTPDNFQSRRPNTSFCFLDIRSPGLGDTAMYLCATSGKETQYFGPGTRLLVL.

In this sample, this clonotype turned up many times. V usage is TRBV15 and J usage is TRBJ1-6; TRBD1 agrees at 9 bases. V gave up 3 bases and J gave up 7 bases; unmatched junction bases: 4. The germline V gene has CDR1 LNHNV and CDR2 YYDKDF (reference sequence). There are 15 residues in the CDR3. The chain's CDR3 is CATSSPGQGNSPLHF. The CDR3 DNA sequence: TGTGCCACCAGCAGTCCGGGACAGGGAAATTCACCCCTCCACTTT.

In this sample, this clonotype turned up a few times. A read error may produce the germline difference seen at one junction end. V usage is TRBV10-3 and J usage is TRBJ2-5, with TRBD2 as a possible D gene (5 bases). Germline V gives CDR1 ENHRY, CDR2 SYGVKD. The CDR3 spans 14 residues. CDR3 residues: CAISGGGKTETQYF. The CDR3 DNA is TGTGCCATCAGTGGAGGAGGAAAGACGGAGACTCAGTACTTC.

The table lists this clonotype with a few counts. The chain couples TRBV25-1 to TRBJ2-7; 8 bases match TRBD2. J gave up 5 bases and V 3 bases, and 6 bases lay outside the gene matches. The CDR3 extends over 14 amino acids. Germline CDR1 MGHDK, CDR2 SYGVNS. CDR3 amino acids: CASSDGGRQHEQYF. CDR3 DNA sequence: TGTGCCAGCAGTGACGGCGGGAGGCAACACGAGCAGTACTTC.

The chain has TRBV7-2 and TRBJ2-5; TRBD1 is a possible D gene (6 bases). The CDR3 runs to 14 residues. Trimming pared 5 bases from V and 0 bases from J, leaving 10 bases between. The germline CDR1 and CDR2 sequences are SGHTA and FQGNSA. The DNA of the CDR3 is TGTGCCAGCAGCACTTGGACAGACCAAGAGACCCAGTACTTC. It is translated as CASSTWTDQETQYF.

Regarding this clonotype: The junction does not match germline at one end; this may be a read error. The chain employs TRBV12-3 or TRBV12-4 and TRBJ2-5; 7 bases agree with TRBD2. The CDR3 length is 14 residues. Written as DNA, the CDR3 is TGTGCCAGCAGTCTAGCGGCGCAGGGACAGACCCAGTACTTC. Protein sequence: CASSLAAQGQTQYF.

This clonotype was seen only a few times. CDR3 in amino acids: CASSLEAGEPYEQYF. DNA for the CDR3: TGTGCCAGCAGCTTAGAAGCGGGAGAGCCCTACGAGCAGTACTTC. This chain links TRBV7-2 with TRBJ2-7; 8 bases line up with TRBD2. V lost 1 base, J lost 2 bases, and 4 bases stayed unmatched. Germline CDR1 reads SGHTA; CDR2 reads FQGNSA. The CDR3 contains 15 residues.

This clonotype was seen only a few times. The chain combines TRBV5-1 with TRBJ2-1, with 10 bases lining up with TRBD2. CDR1 is SGHRS, CDR2 YFSETQ, per germline. This CDR3 contains 18 residues. V trimming: 2 bases; J trimming: 3 bases; junction bases outside the gene matches: 11. The CDR3 DNA sequence: TGCGCCAGCAGCTTATTAACTAGCGGGGCCCCGAACTACAATGAGCAGTTCTTC. It codes for CASSLLTSGAPNYNEQFF.

This chain joins TRBV29-1 and TRBJ2-1; no reliable D call. V shed 5 bases and J shed 0 bases, with 8 bases lying between them. The V gene's germline CDR1 is SQVTM and CDR2 ANQGSEA. The CDR3 is made up of 13 amino acids. CDR3 in amino acids: CSVKDSSYNEQFF. CDR3 bases: TGCAGCGTTAAGGATAGCTCCTACAATGAGCAGTTCTTC.

The rearrangement joins TRBV20-1 to TRBJ1-1; TRBD1 matches 8 bases. The germline gives CDR1 DFQATT, CDR2 SNEGSKA (reference sequence). V gave up 6 bases and J gave up 0 bases; unmatched junction bases: 12. The CDR3 has 16 residues. The CDR3 nucleotides read TGCAGTGCAAGACAGGGGTCCGTAGCGATGAACACTGAAGCTTTCTTT. The encoded protein is CSARQGSVAMNTEAFF.

The rearrangement uses TRBV6-6 and TRBJ2-5; D is perhaps TRBD2 (5 bases). TRBJ2-7 explains the end of the DNA better; the J call may be wrong. There are 12 residues in the CDR3. From germline, CDR1 is MNHNY and CDR2 SVGAGI (reference sequence). In DNA form, the CDR3 reads TGTGCCAGTATGGGAGACTCCTACGAGCAGTACTTC. This gives the protein CASMGDSYEQYF.

The chain uses TRBV2 and TRBJ2-4; D could derive from TRBD1 or TRBD2 (5 bases each). Germline V gene sequence: CDR1 SNHLY, CDR2 FYNNEI. The CDR3 totals 14 residues. The V gene lost 3 bases and the J gene lost 8 bases, with 14 bases spanning the gap. The CDR3 bases are TGTGCCAGCAGTGAGTGGCGGCAGGGAGACATTCAGTACTTC. It codes for CASSEWRQGDIQYF.

This clonotype was counted between two and nine times. This chain uses TRBV20-1 with TRBJ2-4; TRBD2 might be the D (7 bases). Trimming cost V 3 bases and J 1 base, with 13 bases left between them. Germline loops: CDR1 DFQATT, CDR2 SNEGSKA (reference sequence). The CDR3 spans 15 residues. This chain's CDR3 is CSASEGGGAKNIQYF. CDR3 nucleotides: TGCAGTGCTAGCGAGGGAGGGGGGGCCAAAAACATTCAGTACTTC.

J is TRBJ1-2 and V is TRBV7-2; D uncertain. Trimming took 5 bases from V and 7 from J, leaving 11 bases between them. The CDR3 is 12 amino acids. Germline CDR1 is SGHTA and CDR2 is FQGNSA. CDR3 bases: TGTGCCAGCAGCATCGGACTGGGTGGCTACACCTTC. Translation gives CASSIGLGGYTF.

This clonotype was counted many times. This chain links TRBV29-1 with TRBJ2-7; tentatively, D is TRBD1 (5 bases). The CDR3 is 16 amino acids. The V gene's germline CDR1 is SQVTM and CDR2 ANQGSEA. V was trimmed by 0 bases and J by 3 bases, leaving 18 bases between them. DNA of the CDR3: TGCAGCGTTGAAGATCAAGGGGCTCCGGGCTTCTACGAGCAGTACTTC. It encodes CSVEDQGAPGFYEQYF.